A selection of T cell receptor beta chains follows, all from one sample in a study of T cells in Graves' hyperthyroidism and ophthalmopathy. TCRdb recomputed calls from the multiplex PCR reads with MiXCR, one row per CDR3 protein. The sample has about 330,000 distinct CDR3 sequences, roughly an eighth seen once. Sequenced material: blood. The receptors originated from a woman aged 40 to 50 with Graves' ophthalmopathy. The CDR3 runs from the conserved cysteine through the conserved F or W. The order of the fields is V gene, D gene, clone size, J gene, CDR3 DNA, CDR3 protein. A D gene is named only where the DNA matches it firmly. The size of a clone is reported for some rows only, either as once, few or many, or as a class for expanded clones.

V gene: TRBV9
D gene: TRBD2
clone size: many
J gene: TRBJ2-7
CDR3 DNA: TGTGCCAGCAGCGACGGACTAGATGACGAGCAGTACTTC
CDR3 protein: CASSDGLDDEQYF

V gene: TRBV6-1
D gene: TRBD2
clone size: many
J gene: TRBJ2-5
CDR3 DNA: TGTGCCAGCAGAAGACTAGCGGGGGACCAAGAGACCCAGTACTTC
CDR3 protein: CASRRLAGDQETQYF

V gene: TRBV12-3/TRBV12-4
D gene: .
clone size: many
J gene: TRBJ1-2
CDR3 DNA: TGTGCCAGCAGTTTACGGACCGGATTAGCCGGTGGCTACACCTTC
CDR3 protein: CASSLRTGLAGGYTF

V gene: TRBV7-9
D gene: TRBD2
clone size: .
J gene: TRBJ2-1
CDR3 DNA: TGTGCCAGCAGCTTAGGTCAGCGGGGTTCCTACAATGAGCAGTTCTTC
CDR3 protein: CASSLGQRGSYNEQFF

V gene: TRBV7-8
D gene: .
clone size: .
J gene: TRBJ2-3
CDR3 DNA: TGTGCCAGCTCTGCGACTAGAGGGGCAGATACGCAGTATTTT
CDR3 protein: CASSATRGADTQYF

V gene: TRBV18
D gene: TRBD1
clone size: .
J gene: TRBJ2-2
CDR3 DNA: TGTGCCAGCTCACCGGAAACGGGACAGCTGAACACCGGGGAGCTGTTTTTT
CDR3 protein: CASSPETGQLNTGELFF

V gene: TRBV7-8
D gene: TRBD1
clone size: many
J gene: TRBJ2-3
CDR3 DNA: TGTGCCAGCAGATACCAACCGGACAGGTCCACAGATACGCAGTATTTT
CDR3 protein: CASRYQPDRSTDTQYF

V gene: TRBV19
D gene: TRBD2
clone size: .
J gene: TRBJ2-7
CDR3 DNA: TGTGCCAGTAGTATAGCGGGACTAGCGGACTCCTACGAGCAGTACTTC
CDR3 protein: CASSIAGLADSYEQYF

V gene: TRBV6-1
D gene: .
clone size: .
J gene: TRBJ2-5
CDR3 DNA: TGTGCCAGCAGTGAAGCGAGGAGATTAGCGTCACAAGAGACCCAGTACTTC
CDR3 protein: CASSEARRLASQETQYF

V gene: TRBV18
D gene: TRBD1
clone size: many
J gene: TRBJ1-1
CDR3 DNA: TGTGCCAGCTCGCCATCGGACAGGGGGAACACTGAAGCTTTCTTT
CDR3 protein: CASSPSDRGNTEAFF

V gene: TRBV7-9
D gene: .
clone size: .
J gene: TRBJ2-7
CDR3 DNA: TGTGCCAGCAGCCCCCCCCAGGTCAGGCATTCGAACTACGAGCAGTACTTC
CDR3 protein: CASSPPQVRHSNYEQYF

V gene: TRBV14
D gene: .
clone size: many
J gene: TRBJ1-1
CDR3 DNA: TGTGCCAGCAGCCAAGTCCGGGGAGGCACTGAAGCTTTCTTT
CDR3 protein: CASSQVRGGTEAFF

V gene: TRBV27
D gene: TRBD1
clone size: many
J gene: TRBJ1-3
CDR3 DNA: TGTGCCAGCAGTAAAAACAGGGGCCCAGGAAACACCATATATTTT
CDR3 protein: CASSKNRGPGNTIYF

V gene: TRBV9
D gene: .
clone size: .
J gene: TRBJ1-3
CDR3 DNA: TGTGCCAGCAGCGTAGGTATTGGAAACACCATATATTTT
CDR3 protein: CASSVGIGNTIYF

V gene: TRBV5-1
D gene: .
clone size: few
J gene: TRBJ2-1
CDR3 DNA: TGCGCCAGCAGCTTGTTCTCGTGGGGGAGCTCCTACAATGAGCAGTTCTTC
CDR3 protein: CASSLFSWGSSYNEQFF

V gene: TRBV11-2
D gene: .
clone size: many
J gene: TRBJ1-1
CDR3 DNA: TGTGCCAGCAGCTCCCGGAACACTGAAGCTTTCTTT
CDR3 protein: CASSSRNTEAFF

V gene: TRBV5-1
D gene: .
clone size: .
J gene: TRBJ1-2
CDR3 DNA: TGCGCCAGCAGCTTTGGAGGGGGAGGCTATGGCTACACCTTC
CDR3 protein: CASSFGGGGYGYTF

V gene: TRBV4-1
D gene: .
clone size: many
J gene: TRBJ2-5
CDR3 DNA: TGCGCCAGCAGCCAAGGGGAAGCGGGTGTACGAGAGACCCAGTACTTC
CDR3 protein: CASSQGEAGVRETQYF

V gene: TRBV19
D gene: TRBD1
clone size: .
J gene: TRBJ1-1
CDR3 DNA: TGTGCCAGTAGTATTAGGGCAGGGGGCACTGAAGCTTTCTTT
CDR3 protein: CASSIRAGGTEAFF

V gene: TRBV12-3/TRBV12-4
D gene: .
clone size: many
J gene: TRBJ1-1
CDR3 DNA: TGTGCCAGCAGCCCGATCTTTCCGAGGAACACTGAAGCTTTCTTT
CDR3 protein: CASSPIFPRNTEAFF

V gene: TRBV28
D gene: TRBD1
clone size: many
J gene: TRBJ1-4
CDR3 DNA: TGTGCCAGCAGGGAGTTGAGGGACAGGGGAGAAAAACTGTTTTTT
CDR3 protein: CASRELRDRGEKLFF

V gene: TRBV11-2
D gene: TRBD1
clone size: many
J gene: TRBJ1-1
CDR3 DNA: TGTGCCAGCAGCTCCCAAGGGGACAGGGTCTCTGAAGCTTTCTTT
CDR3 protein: CASSSQGDRVSEAFF